The present TCR beta chain was sequenced within a study of T cell responses to AZD1222 COVID-19 vaccine. As for the study in general: The study pooled second doses at about 4 or about 12 weeks.

As regards this clone: Its antigen is undetermined.

Broader study findings: CD4 TCRs associated with vaccination spanned spike, dominating at 160-218 and 743-854. Variant regions that are unmutated are reportedly the target of nearly half of spike-specific TCRs. Most donors were white British and more were female, and clonal diversity was possibly underestimated.

Per the germline V gene, CDR1 is MNHEY and CDR2 is SMNVEV (reference sequence). V shed 5 bases, J shed 4 bases, and the junction held 8 bases outside the gene matches. This CDR3 has 15 amino acids. Assay: immunoSEQ multiplex PCR; the TCRdb copy retains only in-frame clones and omits some. The table lists 110,000 or so clones, 85% to 90% of them singletons. V is TRBV27 and J is TRBJ1-2, with 9 bases aligning to TRBD1. The source material was peripheral blood, sampled on day 0 of AZD1222 vaccination. The clonotype was recovered from an adult in good health. DNA of the CDR3: TGTGCCAGCAGTACAGGACAGGGGAGGCCCTATGGCTACACCTTC. Protein: CASSTGQGRPYGYTF.